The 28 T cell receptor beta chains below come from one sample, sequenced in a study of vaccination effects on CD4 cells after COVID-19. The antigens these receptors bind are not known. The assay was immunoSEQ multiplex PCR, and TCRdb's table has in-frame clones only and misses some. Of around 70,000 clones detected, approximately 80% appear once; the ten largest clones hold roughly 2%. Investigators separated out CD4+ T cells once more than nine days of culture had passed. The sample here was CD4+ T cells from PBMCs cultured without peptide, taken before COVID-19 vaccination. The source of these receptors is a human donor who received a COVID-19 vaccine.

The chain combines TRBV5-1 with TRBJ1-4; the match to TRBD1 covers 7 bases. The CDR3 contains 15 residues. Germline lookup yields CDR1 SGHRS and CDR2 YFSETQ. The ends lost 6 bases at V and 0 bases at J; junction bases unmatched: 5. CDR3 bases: TGCGCCAGCACCCCAACAGGGGCAACTAATGAAAAACTGTTTTTT. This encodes CASTPTGATNEKLFF.

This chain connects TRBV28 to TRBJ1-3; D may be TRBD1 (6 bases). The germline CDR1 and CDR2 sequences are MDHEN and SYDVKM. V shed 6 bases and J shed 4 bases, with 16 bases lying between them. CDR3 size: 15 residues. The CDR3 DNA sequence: TGTGCCAGCAGCACGCCCAGGGGAGTCGGAAACACCATATATTTT. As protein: CASSTPRGVGNTIYF.

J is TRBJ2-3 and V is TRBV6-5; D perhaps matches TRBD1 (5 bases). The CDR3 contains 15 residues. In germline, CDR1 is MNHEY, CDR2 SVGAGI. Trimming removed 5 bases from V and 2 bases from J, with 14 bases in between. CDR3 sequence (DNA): TGTGCCAGCAGTCATACAGGAGCCCCCACAGATACGCAGTATTTT. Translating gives CASSHTGAPTDTQYF.

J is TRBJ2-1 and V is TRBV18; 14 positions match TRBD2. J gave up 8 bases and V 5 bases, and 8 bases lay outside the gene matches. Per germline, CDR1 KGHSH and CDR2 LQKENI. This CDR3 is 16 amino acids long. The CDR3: CASSSPGLAGVHEQFF. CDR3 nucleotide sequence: TGTGCCAGCTCATCGCCGGGACTAGCGGGGGTCCATGAGCAGTTCTTC.

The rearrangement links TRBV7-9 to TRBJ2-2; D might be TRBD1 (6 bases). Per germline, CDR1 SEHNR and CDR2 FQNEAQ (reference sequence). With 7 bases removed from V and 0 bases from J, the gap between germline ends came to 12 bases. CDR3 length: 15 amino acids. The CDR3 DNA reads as TGTGCCAGCAATAAGGGGGTAGCGAACACCGGGGAGCTGTTTTTT. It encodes CASNKGVANTGELFF.

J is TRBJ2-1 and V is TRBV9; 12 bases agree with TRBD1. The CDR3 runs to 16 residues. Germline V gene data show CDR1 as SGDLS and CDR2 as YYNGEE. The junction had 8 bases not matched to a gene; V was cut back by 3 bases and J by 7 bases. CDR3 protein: CASSAMGTGGLNEQFF. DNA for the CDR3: TGTGCCAGCAGCGCGATGGGGACAGGGGGCCTAAATGAGCAGTTCTTC.

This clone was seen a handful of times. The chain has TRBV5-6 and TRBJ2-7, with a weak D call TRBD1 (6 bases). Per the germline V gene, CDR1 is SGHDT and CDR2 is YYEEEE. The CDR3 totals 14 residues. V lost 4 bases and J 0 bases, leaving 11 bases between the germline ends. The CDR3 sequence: CASSRTGSSYEQYV. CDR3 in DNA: TGTGCCAGCAGCAGAACAGGGAGCTCCTACGAGCAGTACGTC.

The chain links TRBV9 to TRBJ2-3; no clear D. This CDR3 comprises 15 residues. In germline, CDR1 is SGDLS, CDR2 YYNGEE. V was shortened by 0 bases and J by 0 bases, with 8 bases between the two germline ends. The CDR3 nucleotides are TGTGCCAGCAGCGTAGAATTGCGAAGCACAGATACGCAGTATTTT. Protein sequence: CASSVELRSTDTQYF.

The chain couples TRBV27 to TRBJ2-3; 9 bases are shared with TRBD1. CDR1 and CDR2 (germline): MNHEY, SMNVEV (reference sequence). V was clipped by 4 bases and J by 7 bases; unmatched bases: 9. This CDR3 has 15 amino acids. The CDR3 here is CASSSTGTGSYTQYF. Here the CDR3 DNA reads TGTGCCAGCAGTTCAACCGGGACAGGGTCCTATACGCAGTATTTT.

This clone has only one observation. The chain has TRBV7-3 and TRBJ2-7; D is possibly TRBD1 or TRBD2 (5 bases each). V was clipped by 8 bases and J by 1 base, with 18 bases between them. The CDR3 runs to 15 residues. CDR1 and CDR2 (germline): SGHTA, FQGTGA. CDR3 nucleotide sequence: TGTGCCAGCGCTGTAGGGGCAGAGGGGTCCTACGAGCAGTACGTC. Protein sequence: CASAVGAEGSYEQYV.

The CDR3 DNA sequence: TGTGCCTGGAGTGTAAGAGGGGGAGAGACCCAGTACTTC. Translating it yields CAWSVRGGETQYF. The rearrangement joins TRBV30 to TRBJ2-5, with D possibly matching TRBD1 (6 bases). Germline assignment: CDR1 GTSNPN and CDR2 SVGIG (reference sequence). The V end lost 0 bases, the J end lost 4 bases, and 9 bases lay between the germline ends. The CDR3 is made up of 13 amino acids.

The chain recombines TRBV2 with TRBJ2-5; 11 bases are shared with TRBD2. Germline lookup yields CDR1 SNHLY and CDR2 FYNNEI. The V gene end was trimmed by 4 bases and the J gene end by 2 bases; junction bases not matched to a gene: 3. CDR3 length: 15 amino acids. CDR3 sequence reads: CASSVTSGAQETQYF. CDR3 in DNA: TGTGCCAGCAGTGTGACTAGCGGGGCTCAAGAGACCCAGTACTTC.

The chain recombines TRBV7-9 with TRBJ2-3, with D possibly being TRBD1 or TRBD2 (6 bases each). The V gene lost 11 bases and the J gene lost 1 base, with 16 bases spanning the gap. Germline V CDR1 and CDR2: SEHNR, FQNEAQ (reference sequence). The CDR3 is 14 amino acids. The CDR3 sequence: CAGGPRGRTDTQYF. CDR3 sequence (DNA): TGTGCCGGGGGGCCGAGAGGACGCACAGATACGCAGTATTTT.

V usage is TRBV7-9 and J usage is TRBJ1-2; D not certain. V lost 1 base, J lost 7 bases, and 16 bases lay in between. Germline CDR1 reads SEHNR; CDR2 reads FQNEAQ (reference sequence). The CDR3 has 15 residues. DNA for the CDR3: TGTGCCAGCAGCTTAGAGGGCGTAGGGATGGTTGGCTACACCTTC. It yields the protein CASSLEGVGMVGYTF.

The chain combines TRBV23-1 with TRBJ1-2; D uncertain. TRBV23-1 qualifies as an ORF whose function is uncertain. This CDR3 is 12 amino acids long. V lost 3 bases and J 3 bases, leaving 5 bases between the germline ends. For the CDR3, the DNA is TGCGCCAGCAGTCACCCCTACTATGGCTACACCTTC. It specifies CASSHPYYGYTF.

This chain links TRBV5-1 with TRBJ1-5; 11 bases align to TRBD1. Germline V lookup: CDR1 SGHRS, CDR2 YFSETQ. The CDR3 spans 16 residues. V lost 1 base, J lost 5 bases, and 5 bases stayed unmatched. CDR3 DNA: TGCGCCAGCAGCTTGACGGGACAGGGGGGAGATCAGCCCCAGCATTTT. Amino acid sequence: CASSLTGQGGDQPQHF.

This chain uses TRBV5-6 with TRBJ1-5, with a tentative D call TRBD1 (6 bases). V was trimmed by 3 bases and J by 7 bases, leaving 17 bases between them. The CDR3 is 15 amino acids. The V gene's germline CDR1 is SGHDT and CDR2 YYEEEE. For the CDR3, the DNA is TGTGCCAGCAGCTCGGGACCAGGGGTGACGCAGCCCCAGCATTTT. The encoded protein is CASSSGPGVTQPQHF.

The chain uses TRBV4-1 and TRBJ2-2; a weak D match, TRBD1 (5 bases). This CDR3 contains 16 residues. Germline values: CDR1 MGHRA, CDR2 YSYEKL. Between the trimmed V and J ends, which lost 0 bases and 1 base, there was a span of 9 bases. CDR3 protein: CASSQDRGWNTGELFF. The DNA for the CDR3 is TGCGCCAGCAGCCAAGATAGGGGTTGGAACACCGGGGAGCTGTTTTTT.

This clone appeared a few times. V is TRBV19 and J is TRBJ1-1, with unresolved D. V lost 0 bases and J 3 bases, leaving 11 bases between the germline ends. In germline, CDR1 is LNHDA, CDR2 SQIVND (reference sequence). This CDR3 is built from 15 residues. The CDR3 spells CASSIDGRWDTEAFF. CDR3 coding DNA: TGTGCCAGTAGTATAGATGGGAGATGGGACACTGAAGCTTTCTTT.

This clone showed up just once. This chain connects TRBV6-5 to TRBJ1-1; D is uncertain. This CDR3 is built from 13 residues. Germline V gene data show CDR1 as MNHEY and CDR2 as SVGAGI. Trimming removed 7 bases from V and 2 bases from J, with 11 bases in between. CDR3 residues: CASTGNRNTEAFF. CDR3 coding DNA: TGTGCCAGCACGGGTAATAGAAACACTGAAGCTTTCTTT.

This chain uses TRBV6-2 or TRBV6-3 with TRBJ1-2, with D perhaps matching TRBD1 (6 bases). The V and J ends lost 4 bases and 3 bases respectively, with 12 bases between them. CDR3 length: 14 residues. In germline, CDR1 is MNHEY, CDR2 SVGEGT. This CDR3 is CASSFGGWDYGYTF. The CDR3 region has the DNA TGTGCCAGCAGTTTTGGGGGCTGGGACTATGGCTACACCTTC.

The chain's CDR3 is CASSPGGLAGIDTQYF. CDR3 sequence (DNA): TGTGCCAGCAGCCCGGGGGGGCTAGCGGGGATAGATACGCAGTATTTT. V usage is TRBV7-2 and J usage is TRBJ2-3; 9 bases fit TRBD2. Germline CDR1 is SGHTA and CDR2 is FQGNSA. The J segment lost 5 bases and the V segment lost 5 bases, leaving 11 bases of the junction unmatched. The CDR3 covers 16 residues.

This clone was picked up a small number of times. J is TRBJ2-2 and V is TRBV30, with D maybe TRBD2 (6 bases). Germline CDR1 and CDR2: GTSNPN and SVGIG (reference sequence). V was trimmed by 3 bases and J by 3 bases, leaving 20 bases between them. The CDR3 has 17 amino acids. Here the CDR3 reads CAWRKSPAGRDTGELFF. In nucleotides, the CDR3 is TGTGCCTGGAGGAAGTCCCCCGCGGGGCGGGACACCGGGGAGCTGTTTTTT.

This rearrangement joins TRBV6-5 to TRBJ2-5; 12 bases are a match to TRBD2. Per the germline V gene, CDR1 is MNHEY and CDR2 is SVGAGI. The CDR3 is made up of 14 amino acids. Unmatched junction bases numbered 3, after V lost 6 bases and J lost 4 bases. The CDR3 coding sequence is TGTGCCAGCAGCCTAGCGGGGGGGGGAGAGACCCAGTACTTC. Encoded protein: CASSLAGGGETQYF.

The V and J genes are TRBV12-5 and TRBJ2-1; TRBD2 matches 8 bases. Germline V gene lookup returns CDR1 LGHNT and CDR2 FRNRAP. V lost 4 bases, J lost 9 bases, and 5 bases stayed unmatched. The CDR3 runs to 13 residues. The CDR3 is CASGSGGSGEQFF. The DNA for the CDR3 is TGTGCTAGTGGTTCGGGGGGGAGCGGTGAGCAGTTCTTC. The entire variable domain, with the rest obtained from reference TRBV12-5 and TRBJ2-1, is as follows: DARVTQTPRHKVTEMGQEVTMRCQPILGHNTVFWYRQTMMQGLELLAYFRNRAPLDDSGMPKDRFSAEMPDATLATLKIQPSEPRDSAVYFCASGSGGSGEQFFGPGTRLTVL.

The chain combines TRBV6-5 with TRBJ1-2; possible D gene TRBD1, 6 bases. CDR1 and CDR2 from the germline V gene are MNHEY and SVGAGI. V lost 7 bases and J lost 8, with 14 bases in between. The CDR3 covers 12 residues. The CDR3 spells CASNKGGGGYTF. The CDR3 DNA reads TGTGCCAGCAATAAAGGGGGAGGGGGCTACACCTTC.

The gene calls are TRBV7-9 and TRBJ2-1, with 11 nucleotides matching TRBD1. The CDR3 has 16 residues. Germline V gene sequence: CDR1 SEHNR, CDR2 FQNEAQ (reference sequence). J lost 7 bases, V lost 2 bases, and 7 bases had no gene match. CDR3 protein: CASSLKGQGGMNEQFF. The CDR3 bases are TGTGCCAGCAGCTTAAAGGGACAGGGGGGGATGAATGAGCAGTTCTTC.

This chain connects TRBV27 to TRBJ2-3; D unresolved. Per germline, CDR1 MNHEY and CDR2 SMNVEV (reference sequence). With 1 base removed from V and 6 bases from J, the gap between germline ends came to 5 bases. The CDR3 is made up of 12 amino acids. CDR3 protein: CASSLYGDTQYF. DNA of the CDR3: TGTGCCAGCAGTTTATATGGGGATACGCAGTATTTT.